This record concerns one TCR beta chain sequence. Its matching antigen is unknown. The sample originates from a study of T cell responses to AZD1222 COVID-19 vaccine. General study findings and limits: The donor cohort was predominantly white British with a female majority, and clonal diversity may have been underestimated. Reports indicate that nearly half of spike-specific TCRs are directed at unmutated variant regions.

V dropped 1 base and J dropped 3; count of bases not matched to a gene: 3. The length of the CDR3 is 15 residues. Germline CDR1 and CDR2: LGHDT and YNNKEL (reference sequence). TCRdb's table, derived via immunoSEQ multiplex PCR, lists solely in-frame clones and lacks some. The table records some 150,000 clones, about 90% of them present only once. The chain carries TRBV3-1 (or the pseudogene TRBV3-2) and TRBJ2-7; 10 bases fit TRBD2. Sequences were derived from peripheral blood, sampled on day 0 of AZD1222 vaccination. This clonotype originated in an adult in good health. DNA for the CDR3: TGTGCCAGCAGCCAAGTCTTAGCGGGAGGCTACGAGCAGTACTTC. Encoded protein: CASSQVLAGGYEQYF.